A selection of T cell receptor beta chains follows, all from one sample in a study of regulatory T cells in long-lasting Graves disease. Using its own MiXCR run on the multiplex PCR reads, TCRdb lists one record per CDR3 protein. The table has more than 450,000 distinct CDR3 sequences, about 12% seen once. The sample was also linked to a second study, of T cells in Graves' hyperthyroidism and ophthalmopathy.

The starting material was peripheral blood mononuclear cells (PBMCs), obtained at new diagnosis, from a patient treated with antithyroid drugs. These receptors were taken from a young woman with Graves disease. Both conserved end residues are part of each CDR3. Fields, in order: J gene, D gene, clone size, V gene, CDR3 DNA, CDR3 protein. The D gene is left open where the match is weak. A clone size is listed for some rows: how often the clone was seen (once, few, many), or a class if it is expanded.

J gene: TRBJ2-1
D gene: NA
clone size: NA
V gene: TRBV2
CDR3 DNA: TGTGCCAGCAGGCCCGTGGGAGTAGGTCCCGGCTGCTTC
CDR3 protein: CASRPVGVGPGCF

J gene: TRBJ1-2
D gene: TRBD1
clone size: NA
V gene: TRBV12-3/TRBV12-4
CDR3 DNA: TGTGCCAGCAGCCAGGACAGGGGGTTGAATGGCTACACCTTC
CDR3 protein: CASSQDRGLNGYTF

J gene: TRBJ1-4
D gene: NA
clone size: NA
V gene: TRBV4-1
CDR3 DNA: TGCGCCAGCAGCGTCGGCGGTGCAACTAATGAAAAACTGTTTTTT
CDR3 protein: CASSVGGATNEKLFF

J gene: TRBJ2-7
D gene: NA
clone size: many
V gene: TRBV7-9
CDR3 DNA: TGTGCCAGCAGCTTACCCGGCGGGAGACAGGGTTACGAGCAGTACTTC
CDR3 protein: CASSLPGGRQGYEQYF

J gene: TRBJ2-2
D gene: NA
clone size: many
V gene: TRBV11-1
CDR3 DNA: TGTGCCAGCAGCCTAGTTGGGGGGTCCTTTTTCGCGAACACCGGGGAGCTGTTTTTT
CDR3 protein: CASSLVGGSFFANTGELFF

J gene: TRBJ2-2
D gene: NA
clone size: many
V gene: TRBV30
CDR3 DNA: TGTGCCTGCCCGGGGACCTTTAACACCGGGGAGCTGTTTTTT
CDR3 protein: CACPGTFNTGELFF

J gene: TRBJ2-7
D gene: TRBD2
clone size: few
V gene: TRBV3-1
CDR3 DNA: TGTGCCAGCAGCCAAGAGACGGGAGGACAATACGAGCAGTACTTC
CDR3 protein: CASSQETGGQYEQYF

J gene: TRBJ2-3
D gene: NA
clone size: many
V gene: TRBV5-1
CDR3 DNA: TGCGCCAGCAGCTTGGGAGCGGTAAGCACAGATACGCAGTATTTT
CDR3 protein: CASSLGAVSTDTQYF

J gene: TRBJ2-1
D gene: TRBD1
clone size: few
V gene: TRBV3-1
CDR3 DNA: TGTGCCAGCAGCCAAGAGGGACAGGGGAGCTCCTACAATGAGCAGTTCTTC
CDR3 protein: CASSQEGQGSSYNEQFF

J gene: TRBJ2-1
D gene: TRBD1
clone size: many
V gene: TRBV7-9
CDR3 DNA: TGTGCCAGCAGCCCCGGACAGGGCGACTACAATGAGCAGTTCTTC
CDR3 protein: CASSPGQGDYNEQFF

J gene: TRBJ2-1
D gene: NA
clone size: many
V gene: TRBV6-5
CDR3 DNA: TGTGCCAGCAGTTTCCATCAAATAGGGAATGAGCAGTTCTTC
CDR3 protein: CASSFHQIGNEQFF

J gene: TRBJ1-5
D gene: TRBD1
clone size: many
V gene: TRBV2
CDR3 DNA: TGTGCCAGCAGAGGAACAGGGGGAACTTATCCCAATCAGCCCCAGCATTTT
CDR3 protein: CASRGTGGTYPNQPQHF

J gene: TRBJ1-5
D gene: NA
clone size: many
V gene: TRBV20-1
CDR3 DNA: TGCAGTGCTAGCCATCAGATTAGGGAGCCCCAGCATTTT
CDR3 protein: CSASHQIREPQHF

J gene: TRBJ2-7
D gene: NA
clone size: many
V gene: TRBV2
CDR3 DNA: TGTGCCAGCAGTGAAGCTTTTCCCAGGGTAAACGAGCAGTACTTC
CDR3 protein: CASSEAFPRVNEQYF